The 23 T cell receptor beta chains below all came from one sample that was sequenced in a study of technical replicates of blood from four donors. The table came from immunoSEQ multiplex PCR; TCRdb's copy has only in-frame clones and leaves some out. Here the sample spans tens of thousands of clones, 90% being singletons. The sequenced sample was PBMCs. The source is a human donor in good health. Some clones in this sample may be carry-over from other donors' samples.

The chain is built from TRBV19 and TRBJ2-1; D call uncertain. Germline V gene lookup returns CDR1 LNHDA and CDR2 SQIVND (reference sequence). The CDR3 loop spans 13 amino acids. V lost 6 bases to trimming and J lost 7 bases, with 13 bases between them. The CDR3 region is CASRSVAVNEQFF. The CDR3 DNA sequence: TGTGCCAGTAGAAGTGTTGCGGTTAATGAGCAGTTCTTC.

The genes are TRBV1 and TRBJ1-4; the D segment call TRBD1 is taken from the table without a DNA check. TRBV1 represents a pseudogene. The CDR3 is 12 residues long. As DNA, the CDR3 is TGCACTCGGGCAGGGCCCTACGAAAAACTGTTTTTT. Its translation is CTRAGPYEKLFF.

The CDR3 DNA is TGTGCCAGCAGCTTGATGGGCAGAGTCTTTGGAAACACCATATATTTT. Its protein is CASSLMGRVFGNTIYF. The chain combines TRBV5-4 with TRBJ1-3; D ambiguous. The V end was cut by 1 base, the J end by 3 bases, with 14 bases between. This CDR3 region has 16 residues. Looked up from germline, CDR1 is SGHNT and CDR2 is YYREEE (reference sequence).

CDR3 residues: CASSIGQGYGYTF. CDR3 nucleotides: TGTGCCAGCAGTATTGGACAGGGCTATGGCTACACCTTC. The rearrangement links TRBV7-9 to TRBJ1-2, with 8 nucleotides matching TRBD1. J was trimmed by 4 bases and V by 6 bases; bases with no gene match: 4. Germline V gene lookup returns CDR1 SEHNR and CDR2 FQNEAQ (reference sequence). The CDR3 has 13 amino acids.

The CDR3 bases are TGCGCCAGCAGTGAAGTTTCAGGAGGGTATGGCTACACCTTC. Translation gives CASSEVSGGYGYTF. The chain couples TRBV10-2 to TRBJ1-2; D remains unclear. CDR1 and CDR2 from the germline V gene are WSHSY and SAAADI. V dropped 3 bases and J dropped 5 bases, with 13 bases sitting between them. The CDR3 is 14 residues long.

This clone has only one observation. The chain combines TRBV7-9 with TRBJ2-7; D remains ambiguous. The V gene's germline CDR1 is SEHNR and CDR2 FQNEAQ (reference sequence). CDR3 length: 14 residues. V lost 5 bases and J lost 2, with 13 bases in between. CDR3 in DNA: TGTGCCAGCAGCCCGCGACTCCTTACCTACGAGCAGTACTTC. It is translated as CASSPRLLTYEQYF.

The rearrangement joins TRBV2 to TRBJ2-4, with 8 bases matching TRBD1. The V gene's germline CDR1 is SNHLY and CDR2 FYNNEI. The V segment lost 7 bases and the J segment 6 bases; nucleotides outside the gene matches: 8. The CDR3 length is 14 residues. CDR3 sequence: CASTGRQGPNIQYF. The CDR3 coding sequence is TGTGCCAGCACGGGAAGACAGGGGCCAAACATTCAGTACTTC.

For the CDR3, the DNA is TGTGCCAGCAGTCCTGGACTTCTCTCCTACAATGAGCAGTTCTTC. It yields the protein CASSPGLLSYNEQFF. The rearrangement joins TRBV6-4 to TRBJ2-1, with a weak D call TRBD2 (5 bases). Germline CDR1 MRHNA, CDR2 SNTAGT. Trimming removed 5 bases from V and 0 bases from J, with 11 bases in between. This CDR3 spans 15 amino acids.

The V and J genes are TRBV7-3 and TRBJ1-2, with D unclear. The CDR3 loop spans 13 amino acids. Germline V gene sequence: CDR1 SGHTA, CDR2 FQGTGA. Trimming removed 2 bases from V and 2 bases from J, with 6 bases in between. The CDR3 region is CASSLSANYGYTF. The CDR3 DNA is TGTGCCAGCAGCTTATCAGCGAACTATGGCTACACCTTC.

CDR3 bases: TGTGCCAGCAGCTTAATGGGGGCGGGAAACACCATATATTTT. Its protein is CASSLMGAGNTIYF. The chain couples TRBV7-2 to TRBJ1-3; maybe TRBD1 (6 bases). This CDR3 is built from 14 residues. The germline V and J ends were trimmed by 2 bases and 4 bases, with 9 bases remaining between them. Germline lookup yields CDR1 SGHTA and CDR2 FQGNSA.

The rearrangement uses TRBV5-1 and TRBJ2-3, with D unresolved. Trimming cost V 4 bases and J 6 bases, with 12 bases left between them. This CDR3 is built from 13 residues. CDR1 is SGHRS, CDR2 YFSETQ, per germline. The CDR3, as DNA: TGCGCCAGCAGCGCAGGTCCTGGGGATACGCAGTATTTT. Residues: CASSAGPGDTQYF.

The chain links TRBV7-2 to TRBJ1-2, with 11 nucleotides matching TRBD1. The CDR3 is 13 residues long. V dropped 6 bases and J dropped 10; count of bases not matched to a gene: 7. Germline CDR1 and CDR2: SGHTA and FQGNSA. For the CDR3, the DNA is TGTGCCAGCAGAGAATCGGGACAGGGGGACTACACCTTC. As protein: CASRESGQGDYTF.

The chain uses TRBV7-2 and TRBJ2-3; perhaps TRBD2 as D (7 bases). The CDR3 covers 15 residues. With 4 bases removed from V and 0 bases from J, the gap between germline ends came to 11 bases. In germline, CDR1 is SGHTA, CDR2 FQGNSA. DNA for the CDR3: TGTGCCAGCAGCTCCGGGGGGCTAAGCACAGATACGCAGTATTTT. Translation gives CASSSGGLSTDTQYF.

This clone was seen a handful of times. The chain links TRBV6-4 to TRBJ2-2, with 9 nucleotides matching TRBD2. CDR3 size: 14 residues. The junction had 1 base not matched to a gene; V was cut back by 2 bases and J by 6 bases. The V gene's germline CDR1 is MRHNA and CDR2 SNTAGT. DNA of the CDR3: TGTGCCAGCAGTGACGGCGGGAGGGCCGGGGAGCTGTTTTTT. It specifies CASSDGGRAGELFF.

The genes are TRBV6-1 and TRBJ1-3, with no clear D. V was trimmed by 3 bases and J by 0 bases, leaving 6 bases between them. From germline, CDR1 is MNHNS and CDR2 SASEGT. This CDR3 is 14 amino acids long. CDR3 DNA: TGTGCCAGCAGTGAGAGTTCCTCTGGAAACACCATATATTTT. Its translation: CASSESSSGNTIYF.

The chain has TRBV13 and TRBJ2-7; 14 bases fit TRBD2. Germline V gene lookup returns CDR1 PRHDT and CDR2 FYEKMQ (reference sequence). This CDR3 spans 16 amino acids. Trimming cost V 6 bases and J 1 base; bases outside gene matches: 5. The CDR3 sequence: CASSFRLAGGSYEQYF. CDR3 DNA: TGTGCCAGCAGTTTTCGACTAGCGGGAGGGTCCTACGAGCAGTACTTC.

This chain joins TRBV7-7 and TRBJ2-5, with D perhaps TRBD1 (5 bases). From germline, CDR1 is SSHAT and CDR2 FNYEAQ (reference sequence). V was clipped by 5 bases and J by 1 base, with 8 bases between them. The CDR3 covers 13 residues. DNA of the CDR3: TGTGCCAGCAGCCGACAGATCCAAGAGACCCAGTACTTC. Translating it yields CASSRQIQETQYF.

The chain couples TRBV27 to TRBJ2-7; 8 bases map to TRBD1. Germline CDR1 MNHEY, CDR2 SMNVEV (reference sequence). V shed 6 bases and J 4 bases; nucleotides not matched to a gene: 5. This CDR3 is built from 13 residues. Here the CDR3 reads CASRRTGNYEQYF. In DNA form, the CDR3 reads TGTGCCAGCAGGCGGACAGGGAATTACGAGCAGTACTTC.

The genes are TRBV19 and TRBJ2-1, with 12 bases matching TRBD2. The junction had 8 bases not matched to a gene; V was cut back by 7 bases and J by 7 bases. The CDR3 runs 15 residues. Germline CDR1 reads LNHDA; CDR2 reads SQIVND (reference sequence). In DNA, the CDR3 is TGTGCCAGTACCCTGACTAGCGGGAGCCTGAATGAGCAGTTCTTC. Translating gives CASTLTSGSLNEQFF.

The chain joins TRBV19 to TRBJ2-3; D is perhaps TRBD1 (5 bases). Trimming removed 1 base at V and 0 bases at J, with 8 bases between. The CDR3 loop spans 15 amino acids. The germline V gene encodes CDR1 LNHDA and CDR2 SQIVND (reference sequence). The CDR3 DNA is TGTGCCAGTAGTATAGGCAGGGCGAGCACAGATACGCAGTATTTT. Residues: CASSIGRASTDTQYF.

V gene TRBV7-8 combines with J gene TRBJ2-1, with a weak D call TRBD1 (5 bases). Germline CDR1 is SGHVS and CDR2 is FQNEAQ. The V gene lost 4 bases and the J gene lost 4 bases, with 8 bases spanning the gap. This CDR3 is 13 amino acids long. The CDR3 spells CASSSRQYNEQFF. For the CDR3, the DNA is TGTGCCAGCAGCTCCCGACAGTACAATGAGCAGTTCTTC. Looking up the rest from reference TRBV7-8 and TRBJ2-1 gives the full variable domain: GAGVSQSPRYKVAKRGQDVALRCDPISGHVSLFWYQQALGQGPEFLTYFQNEAQLDKSGLPSDRFFAERPEGSVSTLKIQRTQQEDSAVYLCASSSRQYNEQFFGPGTRLTVL.

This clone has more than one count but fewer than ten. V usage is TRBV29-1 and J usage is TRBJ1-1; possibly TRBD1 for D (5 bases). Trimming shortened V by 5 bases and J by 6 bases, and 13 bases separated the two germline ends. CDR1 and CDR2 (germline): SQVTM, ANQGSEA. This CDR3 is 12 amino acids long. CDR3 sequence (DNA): TGCAGCGTTAAGGAAAAGGGGTCTGAAGCTTTCTTT. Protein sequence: CSVKEKGSEAFF. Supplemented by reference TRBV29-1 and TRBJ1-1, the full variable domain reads SAVISQKPSRDICQRGTSLTIQCQVDSQVTMMFWYRQQPGQSLTLIATANQGSEATYESGFVIDKFPISRPNLTFSTLTVSNMSPEDSSIYLCSVKEKGSEAFFGQGTRLTVV.

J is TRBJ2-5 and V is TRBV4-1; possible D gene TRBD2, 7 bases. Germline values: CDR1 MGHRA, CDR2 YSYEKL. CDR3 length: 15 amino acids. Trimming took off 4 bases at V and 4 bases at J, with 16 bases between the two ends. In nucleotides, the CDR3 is TGCGCCAGCAGCCCCGGTCGGGGGGCGGGAGAGACCCAGTACTTC. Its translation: CASSPGRGAGETQYF.